This T cell receptor (beta chain) was found in a study of blood T cells in healthy people across ages. Using a J-beta primer mix together with a sample-barcoded 5' primer, a second PCR was run for roughly 6 to 12 cycles. TCRdb called the 5' RACE reads again in MiXCR, with one record for every CDR3 protein. The table has 850,000 to 1,000,000 distinct CDR3 sequences, 51% seen once. V gave up 2 bases and J gave up 4 bases, with 8 bases separating them. CDR3 length equals 13 residues. The rearrangement links TRBV12-3 or TRBV12-4 to TRBJ1-1; TRBD1 might be the D (5 bases). The sequenced sample consisted of blood. This receptor was identified in a woman aged 60 to 75 in good health. CDR3: CASSLNGGTEAFF. DNA of the CDR3: TGTGCCAGCAGTTTAAACGGGGGCACTGAAGCTTTCTTT.